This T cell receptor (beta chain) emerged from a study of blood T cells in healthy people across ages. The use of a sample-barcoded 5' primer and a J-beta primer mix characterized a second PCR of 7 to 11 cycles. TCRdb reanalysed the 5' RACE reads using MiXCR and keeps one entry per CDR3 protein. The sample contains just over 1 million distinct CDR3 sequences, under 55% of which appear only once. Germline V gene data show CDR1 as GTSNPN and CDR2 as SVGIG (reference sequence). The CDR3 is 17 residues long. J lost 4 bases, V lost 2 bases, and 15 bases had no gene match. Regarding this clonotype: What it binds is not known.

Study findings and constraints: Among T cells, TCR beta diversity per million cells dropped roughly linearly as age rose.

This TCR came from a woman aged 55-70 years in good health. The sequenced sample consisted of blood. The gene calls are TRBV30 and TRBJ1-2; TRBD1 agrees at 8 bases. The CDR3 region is CAWSLNFGQGPIYGYTF. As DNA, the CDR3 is TGTGCCTGGAGTCTGAATTTTGGACAGGGCCCCATCTATGGCTACACCTTC.